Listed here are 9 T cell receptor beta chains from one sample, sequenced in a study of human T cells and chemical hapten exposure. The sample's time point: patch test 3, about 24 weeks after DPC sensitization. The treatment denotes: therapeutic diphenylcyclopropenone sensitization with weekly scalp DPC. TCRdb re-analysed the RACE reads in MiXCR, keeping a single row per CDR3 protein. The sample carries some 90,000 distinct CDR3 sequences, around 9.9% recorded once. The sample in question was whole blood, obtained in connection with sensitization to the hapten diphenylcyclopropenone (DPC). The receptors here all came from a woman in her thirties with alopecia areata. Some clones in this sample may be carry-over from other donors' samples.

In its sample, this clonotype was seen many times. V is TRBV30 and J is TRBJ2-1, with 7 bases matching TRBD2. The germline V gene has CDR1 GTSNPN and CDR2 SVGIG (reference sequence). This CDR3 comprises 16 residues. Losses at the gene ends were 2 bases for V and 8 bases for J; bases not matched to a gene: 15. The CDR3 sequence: CAWSSFLGSGMYEQFF. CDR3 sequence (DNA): TGTGCCTGGAGTTCGTTTCTGGGCAGCGGGATGTATGAGCAGTTCTTC.

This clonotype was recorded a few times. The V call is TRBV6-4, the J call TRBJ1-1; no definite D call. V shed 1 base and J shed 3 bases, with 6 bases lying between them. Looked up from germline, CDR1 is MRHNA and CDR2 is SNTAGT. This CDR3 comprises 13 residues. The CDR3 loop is CASSDYLDTEAFF. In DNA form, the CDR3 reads TGTGCCAGCAGTGACTACCTAGACACTGAAGCTTTCTTT.

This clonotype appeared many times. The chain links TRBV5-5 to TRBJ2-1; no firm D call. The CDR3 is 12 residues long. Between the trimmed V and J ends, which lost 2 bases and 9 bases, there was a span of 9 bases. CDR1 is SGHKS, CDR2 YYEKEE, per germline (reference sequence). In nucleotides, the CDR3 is TGTGCCAGCAGCTTAACGGAATCTGAGCAGTTCTTC. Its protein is CASSLTESEQFF.

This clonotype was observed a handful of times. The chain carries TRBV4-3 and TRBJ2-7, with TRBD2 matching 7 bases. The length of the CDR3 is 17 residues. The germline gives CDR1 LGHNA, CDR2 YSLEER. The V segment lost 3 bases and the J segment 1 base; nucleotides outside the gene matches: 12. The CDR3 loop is CASSQGVGTSVSYEQYF. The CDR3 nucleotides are TGCGCCAGCAGCCAGGGAGTAGGAACTAGCGTGTCCTACGAGCAGTACTTC.

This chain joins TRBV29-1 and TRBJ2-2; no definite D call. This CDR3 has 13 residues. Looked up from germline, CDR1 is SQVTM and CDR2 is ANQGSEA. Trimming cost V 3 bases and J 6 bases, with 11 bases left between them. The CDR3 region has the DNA TGCAGCGTTGATAGGCTAGAAGCCGGGGAGCTGTTTTTT. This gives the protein CSVDRLEAGELFF.

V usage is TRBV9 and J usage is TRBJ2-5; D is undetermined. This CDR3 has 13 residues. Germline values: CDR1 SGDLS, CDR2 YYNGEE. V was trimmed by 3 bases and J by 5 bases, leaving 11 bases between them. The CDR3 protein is CASSGRIRETQYF. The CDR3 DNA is TGTGCCAGCAGCGGAAGGATTCGGGAGACCCAGTACTTC.

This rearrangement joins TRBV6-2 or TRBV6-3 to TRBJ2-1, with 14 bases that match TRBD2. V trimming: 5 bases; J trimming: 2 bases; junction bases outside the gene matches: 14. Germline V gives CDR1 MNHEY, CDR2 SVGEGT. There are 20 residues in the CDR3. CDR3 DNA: TGTGCCAGCAGTACAACCGGGACTAGCGGGAGCGGGAGGGCCTACAATGAGCAGTTCTTC. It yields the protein CASSTTGTSGSGRAYNEQFF.

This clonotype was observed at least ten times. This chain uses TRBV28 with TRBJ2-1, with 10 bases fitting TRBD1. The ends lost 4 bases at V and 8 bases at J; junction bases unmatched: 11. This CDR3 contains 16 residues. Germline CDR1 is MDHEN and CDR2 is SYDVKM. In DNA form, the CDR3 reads TGTGCCAGCAGTTCCTCCGGGACAGGGGTTATCGATGAGCAGTTCTTC. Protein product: CASSSSGTGVIDEQFF. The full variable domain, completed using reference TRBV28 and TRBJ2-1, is DVKVTQSSRYLVKRTGEKVFLECVQDMDHENMFWYRQDPGLGLRLIYFSYDVKMKEKGDIPEGYSVSREKKERFSLILESASTNQTSMYLCASSSSGTGVIDEQFFGPGTRLTVL.

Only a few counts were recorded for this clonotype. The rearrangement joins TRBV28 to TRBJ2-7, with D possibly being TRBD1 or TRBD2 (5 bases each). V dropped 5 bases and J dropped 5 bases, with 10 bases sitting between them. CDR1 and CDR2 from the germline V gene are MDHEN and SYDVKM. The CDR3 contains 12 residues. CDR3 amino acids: CASSPLGDEQYF. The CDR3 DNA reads TGTGCCAGCAGTCCACTGGGGGACGAGCAGTACTTC.